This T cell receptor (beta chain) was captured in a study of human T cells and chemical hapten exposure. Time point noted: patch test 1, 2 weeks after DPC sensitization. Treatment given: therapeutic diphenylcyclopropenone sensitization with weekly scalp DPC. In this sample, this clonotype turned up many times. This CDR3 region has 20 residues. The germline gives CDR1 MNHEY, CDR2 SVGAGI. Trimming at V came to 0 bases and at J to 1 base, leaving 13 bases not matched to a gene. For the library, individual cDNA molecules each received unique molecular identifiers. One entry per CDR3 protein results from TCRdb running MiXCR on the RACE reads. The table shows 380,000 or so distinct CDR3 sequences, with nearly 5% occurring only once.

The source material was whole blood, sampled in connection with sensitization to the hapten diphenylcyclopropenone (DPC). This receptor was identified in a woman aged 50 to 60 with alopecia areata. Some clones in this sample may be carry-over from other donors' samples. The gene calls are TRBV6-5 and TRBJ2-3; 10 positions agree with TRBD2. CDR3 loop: CASSYSRNSGRHRGTDTQYF. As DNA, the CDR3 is TGTGCCAGCAGTTACTCGAGGAATAGCGGGAGGCACAGGGGCACAGATACGCAGTATTTT.